This T cell receptor beta chain was identified during a study of blood T cell repertoires in COVID-19. Study-wide context: In each case, the material was cDNA or gDNA derived from T cells, B-cell-depleted T cells, or PBMCs.

How the authors handled the data: For nucleated cells, counts were estimated from reference gene primer amplification. Sequenced by immunoSEQ multiplex PCR; TCRdb stores in-frame clones only, minus some. V, J and clone size were drawn from that table, and D and trimming were deduced from the DNA. The sample carries about 240,000 clones, around 89% recorded once. The CDR3 sequence is 14 residues long. Germline CDR1 is SEHNR and CDR2 is FQNEAQ (reference sequence). Trimming removed 2 bases from V and 11 bases from J, with 13 bases in between. This clone was seen a single time. Participants reported their clinical history, and cohort assignment relied on those reports.

Sequenced material: PBMCs or T cells enriched from blood (not recorded which). This rearrangement joins TRBV7-9 to TRBJ1-6; no clear D. The source of this sequence is a woman aged 25-40 years who had recovered from COVID-19. In DNA, the CDR3 is TGTGCCAGCAGCTTATCGTCAGGTTATCCACCCCTCCACTTT. Amino acids: CASSLSSGYPPLHF.